A single sample gave rise to the 26 T cell receptor beta chains below, sequenced in a study of cytomegalovirus exposure and HLA in healthy donors. Use of 60 Vbeta and 13 Jbeta primers characterized the PCR. Assay: immunoSEQ multiplex PCR; the TCRdb copy retains only in-frame clones and omits some. Among hundreds of thousands of clones, over 65% were seen once, and the ten largest hold around 0.63%. Sequencing was carried out using PBMCs. These receptors were obtained from a man younger than 35 in good health and CMV-seronegative.

The table lists this clone with a few counts. The chain couples TRBV7-9 to TRBJ1-2, with 7 bases fitting TRBD1. The trim removed 3 bases at V and 6 bases at J, leaving 1 base unmatched. The CDR3 has 12 residues. CDR1 is SEHNR and CDR2 is FQNEAQ in the germline V gene (reference sequence). CDR3 coding DNA: TGTGCCAGCAGCTTCACAGGGGATGGCTACACCTTC. Residues: CASSFTGDGYTF. Based on the CDR3 plus reference TRBV7-9 and TRBJ1-2, the full variable domain is DTGVSQNPRHKITKRGQNVTFRCDPISEHNRLYWYRQTLGQGPEFLTYFQNEAQLEKSRLLSDRFSAERPKGSFSTLEIQRTEQGDSAMYLCASSFTGDGYTFGSGTRLTVV.

This clone was observed a single time. The gene calls are TRBV7-2 and TRBJ2-7, with TRBD2 as a possible D gene (6 bases). Germline V CDR1 and CDR2: SGHTA, FQGNSA. The CDR3 spans 15 residues. Between the trimmed V and J ends, which lost 5 bases and 1 base, there was a span of 15 bases. The CDR3 nucleotides are TGTGCCAGCAGCCCCGACGGGACTCCATCCTACGAGCAGTACTTC. This gives the protein CASSPDGTPSYEQYF.

The chain links TRBV11-1 to TRBJ2-5; TRBD1 aligns across 7 bases. The CDR3 length is 14 residues. V shed 2 bases and J 5 bases; nucleotides not matched to a gene: 5. Germline CDR1 reads SGHAT; CDR2 reads FQDESV (reference sequence). Here the CDR3 reads CASSLWGQRETQYF. The CDR3 DNA sequence: TGTGCCAGCAGCTTATGGGGACAGCGTGAGACCCAGTACTTC. The entire variable domain, with the rest obtained from reference TRBV11-1 and TRBJ2-5, is as follows: EAEVAQSPRYKITEKSQAVAFWCDPISGHATLYWYRQILGQGPELLVQFQDESVVDDSQLPKDRFSAERLKGVDSTLKIQPAELGDSAMYLCASSLWGQRETQYFGPGTRLLVL.

The DNA for the CDR3 is TGCGCCAGCAGCACCCACGGGACAAGATTAAACACTGAAGCTTTCTTT. Its protein product is CASSTHGTRLNTEAFF. The chain employs TRBV4-1 and TRBJ1-1; perhaps TRBD1 as D (6 bases). The germline V and J ends were trimmed by 5 bases and 2 bases, with 18 bases remaining between them. In germline, CDR1 is MGHRA, CDR2 YSYEKL. CDR3 length equals 16 residues.

A single count supports this clone. This rearrangement joins TRBV30 to TRBJ1-6; 8 nucleotides line up with TRBD1. The germline V gene encodes CDR1 GTSNPN and CDR2 SVGIG (reference sequence). With 4 bases clipped from V and 10 bases from J, the junction kept 18 bases outside the gene matches. The CDR3 length is 17 residues. In DNA, the CDR3 is TGTGCCTGGACAAGACAGGGGTTTGTAGGCTGGGGATCACCCCTCCACTTT. It codes for CAWTRQGFVGWGSPLHF.

The chain has TRBV7-9 and TRBJ2-7, with D possibly matching TRBD2 (6 bases). This CDR3 region has 15 residues. With 4 bases removed from V and 0 bases from J, the gap between germline ends came to 13 bases. Germline loops: CDR1 SEHNR, CDR2 FQNEAQ (reference sequence). CDR3 DNA sequence: TGTGCCAGCAGCTCCGGACGGGAGAGCTCCTACGAGCAGTACTTC. Amino acids: CASSSGRESSYEQYF.

The V gene is TRBV12-5, the J gene TRBJ2-5; 11 bases align to TRBD2. The CDR3 runs 17 residues. With V trimmed by 1 base and J by 5 bases, 9 bases remained unmatched. From germline, CDR1 is LGHNT and CDR2 FRNRAP. CDR3 in DNA: TGTGCTAGTGGTTTGGGCACTAGCGGGAGACCTGGGGAGACCCAGTACTTC. Translating it yields CASGLGTSGRPGETQYF.

CDR3 sequence reads: CASSLGQNSGNTIYF. CDR3 bases: TGTGCCAGCAGCTTGGGACAGAACTCTGGAAACACCATATATTTT. The V call is TRBV7-8, the J call TRBJ1-3, with TRBD1 matching 7 bases. J gave up 0 bases and V 3 bases, and 2 bases lay outside the gene matches. CDR1 is SGHVS and CDR2 is FQNEAQ in the germline V gene. The CDR3 spans 15 residues.

This clone showed up just once. The chain combines TRBV7-2 with TRBJ1-4; a weak D match, TRBD1 (5 bases). With 5 bases removed from V and 6 bases from J, the gap between germline ends came to 19 bases. The CDR3 totals 16 residues. CDR1 is SGHTA, CDR2 FQGNSA, per germline. The CDR3 protein is CASSPGGSRAHEKLFF. The CDR3 DNA is TGTGCCAGCAGCCCCGGGGGGTCGAGAGCTCATGAAAAACTGTTTTTT. Complete variable domain (other parts from reference TRBV7-2 and TRBJ1-4): GAGVSQSPSNKVTEKGKDVELRCDPISGHTALYWYRQSLGQGLEFLIYFQGNSAPDKSGLPSDRFSAERTGGSVSTLTIQRTQQEDSAVYLCASSPGGSRAHEKLFFGSGTQLSVL.

The chain combines TRBV30 with TRBJ1-2; D gene unclear. CDR1 and CDR2 (germline): GTSNPN, SVGIG (reference sequence). Deletions cut 7 bases from V and 0 bases from J, with 9 bases between. The CDR3 has 12 residues. DNA for the CDR3: TGTGCCTTCTCTATGGCTAACTATGGCTACACCTTC. It is translated as CAFSMANYGYTF.

The chain employs TRBV19 and TRBJ1-1; unclear D gene. Germline V CDR1 and CDR2: LNHDA, SQIVND (reference sequence). Trimming shortened V by 5 bases and J by 5 bases, and 15 bases separated the two germline ends. This CDR3 comprises 14 residues. The CDR3 is CASSANGLWTEAFF. CDR3 in DNA: TGTGCCAGTAGTGCCAACGGACTCTGGACTGAAGCTTTCTTT. Full variable domain (missing parts from reference TRBV19 and TRBJ1-1): DGGITQSPKYLFRKEGQNVTLSCEQNLNHDAMYWYRQDPGQGLRLIYYSQIVNDFQKGDIAEGYSVSREKKESFPLTVTSAQKNPTAFYLCASSANGLWTEAFFGQGTRLTVV.

This sequence joins TRBV15 and TRBJ1-5; D remains unclear. CDR1 is LNHNV and CDR2 is YYDKDF in the germline V gene (reference sequence). The CDR3 is made up of 16 amino acids. Trimming pared 1 base from V and 1 base from J, leaving 11 bases between. In DNA, the CDR3 is TGTGCCACCAGCAGAGGGATCTGGGAGAGCAATCAGCCCCAGCATTTT. Translating gives CATSRGIWESNQPQHF.

The J gene is TRBJ2-1, the V gene TRBV9; D is perhaps TRBD2 (5 bases). The germline CDR1 and CDR2 sequences are SGDLS and YYNGEE. This CDR3 region has 15 residues. Trimming stripped 5 bases from V and 4 bases from J, with 16 bases between. The CDR3 spells CASSPKPSGYNEQFF. CDR3 DNA sequence: TGTGCCAGCAGTCCTAAACCCAGCGGATACAATGAGCAGTTCTTC.

J is TRBJ2-5 and V is TRBV5-1, with D possibly being TRBD2 (5 bases). Trimming took 4 bases from V and 4 from J, leaving 11 bases between them. There are 13 residues in the CDR3. The germline V gene has CDR1 SGHRS and CDR2 YFSETQ. The CDR3 sequence is CASSPLSAETQYF. The DNA for the CDR3 is TGCGCCAGCAGCCCACTTAGCGCAGAGACCCAGTACTTC.

The chain couples TRBV4-2 to TRBJ2-5; weak D call: TRBD2 (6 bases). Judging by the DNA end, TRBJ2-7 fits better; the J call may be wrong. Germline V gives CDR1 LGHNA, CDR2 YNFKEQ. The CDR3 sequence is 15 residues long. The CDR3 DNA reads TGTGCCAGCAGCCCCTCTGAGGGAGGTACCTACGAGCAGTACTTC. This codes for CASSPSEGGTYEQYF.

The chain combines TRBV19 with TRBJ2-2; no reliable D call. From germline, CDR1 is LNHDA and CDR2 SQIVND (reference sequence). The V gene lost 4 bases and the J gene lost 0 bases, with 6 bases spanning the gap. This CDR3 has 14 amino acids. The CDR3 DNA is TGTGCCAGTAGTAAGCTAGCGAACACCGGGGAGCTGTTTTTT. Translation: CASSKLANTGELFF.

This clone was detected only a few times. The chain has TRBV13 and TRBJ2-7; D is unresolved. Trimming took 2 bases from V and 3 from J, leaving 5 bases between them. The CDR3 is 12 amino acids. Germline assignment: CDR1 PRHDT and CDR2 FYEKMQ (reference sequence). The CDR3 nucleotides are TGTGCCAGCAGCTTAAATCTCTACGAGCAGTACTTC. Translated: CASSLNLYEQYF.

This clone was found a few times. The V and J genes are TRBV4-1 and TRBJ1-5, with a weak D call TRBD1 (5 bases). Trimming cost V 0 bases and J 3 bases, with 12 bases left between them. Germline V gives CDR1 MGHRA, CDR2 YSYEKL. This CDR3 is built from 16 residues. The CDR3 spells CASSQDGRGNNQPQHF. CDR3 coding DNA: TGCGCCAGCAGCCAAGATGGAAGGGGAAACAATCAGCCCCAGCATTTT.

The J gene is TRBJ2-3, the V gene TRBV11-2, with D perhaps TRBD2 (5 bases). Trimming pared 7 bases from V and 3 bases from J, leaving 14 bases between. CDR1 is SGHAT and CDR2 is FQNNGV in the germline V gene. The CDR3 is 14 amino acids. The CDR3 protein is CASTQGGETDTQYF. As DNA, the CDR3 is TGTGCCAGCACCCAAGGTGGGGAGACAGATACGCAGTATTTT.

DNA for the CDR3: TGTGCCAGCAGCGTAGCAGGTAGCGGAGGAGATACGCAGTATTTT. Amino acids: CASSVAGSGGDTQYF. This rearrangement joins TRBV9 to TRBJ2-3, with a possible D match to TRBD2 (6 bases). Germline V gene lookup returns CDR1 SGDLS and CDR2 YYNGEE. The CDR3 totals 15 residues. V dropped 0 bases and J dropped 5 bases, with 13 bases sitting between them.

This rearrangement joins TRBV19 to TRBJ2-5, with 13 nucleotides matching TRBD2. CDR1 is LNHDA, CDR2 SQIVND, per germline (reference sequence). The V gene end was trimmed by 5 bases and the J gene end by 4 bases; junction bases not matched to a gene: 7. The length of the CDR3 is 16 residues. CDR3 bases: TGTGCCAGTAGTCCGACTAGCGGGAGGTGGAGAGAGACCCAGTACTTC. Amino acids: CASSPTSGRWRETQYF.

V and J are TRBV5-1 and TRBJ1-3; D gene ambiguous. V lost 2 bases and J lost 3, with 12 bases in between. This CDR3 region has 15 residues. Germline CDR1 reads SGHRS; CDR2 reads YFSETQ. This chain's CDR3 is CASSFNADSGNTIYF. CDR3 nucleotides: TGCGCCAGCAGCTTTAACGCGGATAGTGGAAACACCATATATTTT.

This chain connects TRBV5-1 to TRBJ2-3, with 8 nucleotides matching TRBD1. The CDR3 loop spans 16 amino acids. The germline CDR1 and CDR2 sequences are SGHRS and YFSETQ. J was trimmed by 4 bases and V by 1 base; bases with no gene match: 8. CDR3 region: CASSLTTGTGADTQYF. The CDR3 DNA reads TGCGCCAGCAGCTTGACCACAGGGACAGGCGCAGATACGCAGTATTTT.

A single count supports this clone. The chain is built from TRBV6-1 and TRBJ1-3; TRBD1 matches at 8 bases. The CDR3 is made up of 19 amino acids. The germline gives CDR1 MNHNS, CDR2 SASEGT. Trimming cost V 0 bases and J 3 bases; bases outside gene matches: 13. CDR3 protein: CASSEAGAGGARSGNTIYF. The CDR3 DNA sequence: TGTGCCAGCAGTGAAGCGGGGGCAGGGGGCGCGAGGAGTGGAAACACCATATATTTT.

The chain employs TRBV12-5 and TRBJ2-2, with D possibly matching TRBD2 (5 bases). Germline assignment: CDR1 LGHNT and CDR2 FRNRAP. Trimming removed 3 bases from V and 5 bases from J, with 13 bases in between. The CDR3 has 15 amino acids. This CDR3 reads CASGFEVLVTGELFF. The CDR3 coding sequence is TGTGCTAGTGGTTTTGAGGTACTAGTTACCGGGGAGCTGTTTTTT.

A single count supports this clone. This sample also contains other DNA sequences that code for the same CDR3. The rearrangement links TRBV20-1 to TRBJ1-1; D not resolved. The CDR3 is 11 residues long. The germline V gene encodes CDR1 DFQATT and CDR2 SNEGSKA (reference sequence). V lost 1 base to trimming and J lost 5 bases, with 5 bases between them. In nucleotides, the CDR3 is TGCAGTGCTAGAGGAGGGACTGAAGCTTTCTTT. It is translated as CSARGGTEAFF.